Presented here are 23 T cell receptor beta chains from one specimen sequenced in a study of identical twins. TCRdb re-derived calls from the 5' RACE reads in MiXCR, one entry per CDR3 protein. The sample lists a few hundred thousand distinct CDR3 sequences, around 8.8% seen once, with approximately 3% in the top ten. These data were also filed under a second study, of yellow fever vaccine responses in identical twins.

Sequencing was carried out using CD8+ T cells sorted from blood. The receptors here all came from a woman aged 18-29 years in good health.

This clonotype occurred a few times. This chain links TRBV6-2 or TRBV6-3 with TRBJ1-1; maybe TRBD1 (6 bases). Trimming took 8 bases from V and 4 from J, leaving 14 bases between them. The CDR3 is made up of 13 amino acids. Germline V lookup: CDR1 MNHEY, CDR2 SVGEGT. CDR3 amino acids: CASVLGAVTEAFF. In DNA form, the CDR3 reads TGTGCCAGCGTCTTGGGGGCGGTCACTGAAGCTTTCTTT.

In its sample, this clonotype was seen a few times. V is TRBV28 and J is TRBJ2-5; no clear D gene. V was cut by 1 base and J by 5 bases, with 8 bases left in between. CDR1 and CDR2 (germline): MDHEN, SYDVKM. The CDR3 spans 13 residues. CDR3: CASSLSEPETQYF. The CDR3 bases are TGTGCCAGCAGTTTATCTGAGCCGGAGACCCAGTACTTC.

This clonotype was detected only a few times. The chain links TRBV27 to TRBJ1-1; 8 bases match TRBD1. The ends lost 9 bases at V and 1 base at J; junction bases unmatched: 13. The CDR3 totals 16 residues. The germline V gene has CDR1 MNHEY and CDR2 SMNVEV (reference sequence). In nucleotides, the CDR3 is TGTGCCAGTAATTGGAGACAGGGGTCACCGAACACTGAAGCTTTCTTT. It specifies CASNWRQGSPNTEAFF.

This chain joins TRBV27 and TRBJ1-5, with 10 bases aligning to TRBD1. Losses at the gene ends were 4 bases for V and 6 bases for J; bases not matched to a gene: 3. The germline CDR1 and CDR2 sequences are MNHEY and SMNVEV (reference sequence). The CDR3 has 14 residues. Written as DNA, the CDR3 is TGTGCCAGCAGTTACCGGGACAGGGGTCAGCCCCAGCATTTT. Its translation: CASSYRDRGQPQHF.

This chain links TRBV4-3 with TRBJ2-4; 7 bases map to TRBD1. V dropped 3 bases and J dropped 13; count of bases not matched to a gene: 9. CDR1 LGHNA and CDR2 YSLEER come from the germline V gene. The CDR3 length is 13 residues. In DNA, the CDR3 is TGCGCCAGCAGCCATGAGACAGGGTACGAACAGTACTTC. It encodes CASSHETGYEQYF.

This clonotype has at least ten counts. V usage is TRBV12-3 or TRBV12-4 and J usage is TRBJ2-3, with D perhaps matching TRBD2 (5 bases). The CDR3 extends over 12 amino acids. The ends were cut back, 5 bases at V and 9 bases at J, with 12 bases in the middle. CDR3: CASSLQSGTQYF. The CDR3 bases are TGTGCCAGCAGTCTCCAATCGGGGACGCAGTATTTT.

Many counts were recorded for this clonotype. The chain carries TRBV29-1 and TRBJ2-3, with 10 bases that match TRBD2. Germline V gene sequence: CDR1 SQVTM, CDR2 ANQGSEA. The CDR3 consists of 14 residues. The ends lost 6 bases at V and 0 bases at J; junction bases unmatched: 3. The CDR3 DNA is TGCAGCGTAGGACTAGCGGCTAGCACAGATACGCAGTATTTT. It codes for CSVGLAASTDTQYF.

The table lists this clonotype with a few counts. CDR3 sequence: CASSFGLAGVEQFF. For the CDR3, the DNA is TGTGCCAGCAGCTTTGGACTAGCGGGAGTTGAGCAGTTCTTC. This chain uses TRBV7-2 with TRBJ2-1; TRBD2 agrees at 13 bases. This CDR3 spans 14 amino acids. Germline V gene data show CDR1 as SGHTA and CDR2 as FQGNSA. J was trimmed by 9 bases and V by 3 bases; bases with no gene match: 2.

Only a few counts were recorded for this clonotype. The chain carries TRBV3-1 and TRBJ2-7, with D possibly matching TRBD2 (5 bases). CDR1 LGHDT and CDR2 YNNKEL come from the germline V gene (reference sequence). CDR3 length equals 14 residues. The ends were cut back, 0 bases at V and 3 bases at J, with 9 bases in the middle. CDR3 sequence: CASSQDGLIYEQYF. Here the CDR3 DNA reads TGTGCCAGCAGCCAAGATGGACTCATCTACGAGCAGTACTTC.

This chain uses TRBV7-9 with TRBJ1-2; D gene ambiguous. The CDR3 is 14 amino acids. V gave up 7 bases and J gave up 4 bases, with 16 bases separating them. Germline CDR1 reads SEHNR; CDR2 reads FQNEAQ (reference sequence). DNA of the CDR3: TGTGCCAGCAACCCTCTCCAGGATCTCTATGGCTACACCTTC. It encodes CASNPLQDLYGYTF. The full variable domain, with the rest looked up from reference TRBV7-9 and TRBJ1-2, is DTGVSQNPRHKITKRGQNVTFRCDPISEHNRLYWYRQTLGQGPEFLTYFQNEAQLEKSRLLSDRFSAERPKGSFSTLEIQRTEQGDSAMYLCASNPLQDLYGYTFGSGTRLTVV.

The chain couples TRBV27 to TRBJ2-2; 7 nucleotides agree with TRBD2. The CDR3 totals 13 residues. After removal of 7 bases from V and 7 bases from J, the junction contained 6 bases not matched to a gene. Germline V gene data show CDR1 as MNHEY and CDR2 as SMNVEV (reference sequence). The CDR3 DNA reads TGTGCCAGCACCAATAGCGGGTACGGGGAGCTGTTTTTT. It codes for CASTNSGYGELFF.

The table lists this clonotype with a few counts. The chain joins TRBV18 to TRBJ2-1, with D perhaps TRBD1 (6 bases). Per the germline V gene, CDR1 is KGHSH and CDR2 is LQKENI. The germline V and J ends were trimmed by 5 bases and 1 base, with 12 bases remaining between them. The CDR3 sequence is 15 residues long. CDR3 sequence reads: CASSLQGQSYNEQFF. The CDR3 DNA is TGTGCCAGCTCATTACAGGGCCAATCCTACAATGAGCAGTTCTTC.

This clonotype was observed a handful of times. The rearrangement joins TRBV11-2 to TRBJ2-6; possible D gene TRBD2, 6 bases. The length of the CDR3 is 16 residues. Per the germline V gene, CDR1 is SGHAT and CDR2 is FQNNGV. The germline V and J ends were trimmed by 4 bases and 4 bases, with 14 bases remaining between them. This CDR3 is CASSSFGAGGANVLTF. The CDR3, as DNA: TGTGCCAGCAGCTCTTTTGGGGCGGGAGGGGCCAACGTCCTGACTTTC.

This clonotype appeared a few times. This CDR3 is CASSLLTDPGLAGKGTGELFF. For the CDR3, the DNA is TGTGCCAGCAGCTTATTAACAGATCCGGGACTAGCGGGAAAGGGCACCGGGGAGCTGTTTTTT. The V gene is TRBV7-4, the J gene TRBJ2-2; 13 nucleotides match TRBD2. The CDR3 is 21 residues long. CDR1 is SGHVT and CDR2 is SQSDAQ in the germline V gene. J lost 4 bases, V lost 2 bases, and 16 bases had no gene match.

This chain uses TRBV7-9 with TRBJ1-1, with D tentatively TRBD1 (5 bases). The CDR3 contains 14 residues. The germline gives CDR1 SEHNR, CDR2 FQNEAQ (reference sequence). V was clipped by 2 bases and J by 5 bases, with 12 bases between them. CDR3 nucleotides: TGTGCCAGCAGCTTACTGGGGGTAGGGACTGAAGCTTTCTTT. Translation gives CASSLLGVGTEAFF.

The CDR3 region has the DNA TGCGCCAGCAGCCAAGTAAATGAAAAACTGTTTTTT. Protein product: CASSQVNEKLFF. The genes are TRBV4-1 and TRBJ1-4; D gene unclear. Germline V gene sequence: CDR1 MGHRA, CDR2 YSYEKL. The CDR3 loop spans 12 amino acids. The ends were cut back, 1 base at V and 5 bases at J, with 2 bases in the middle.

This clonotype has at least ten counts. The chain uses TRBV6-5 and TRBJ2-3; unclear D gene. There are 12 residues in the CDR3. Trimming stripped 8 bases from V and 0 bases from J, with 6 bases between. In germline, CDR1 is MNHEY, CDR2 SVGAGI. CDR3: CASGGSTDTQYF. As DNA, the CDR3 is TGTGCCAGCGGTGGGAGCACAGATACGCAGTATTTT.

This clonotype was observed at least ten times. V is TRBV27 and J is TRBJ2-7; 8 positions agree with TRBD1. V was clipped by 5 bases and J by 0 bases; unmatched bases: 3. The V gene's germline CDR1 is MNHEY and CDR2 SMNVEV (reference sequence). The CDR3 sequence is 14 residues long. The CDR3 DNA follows: TGTGCCAGCAGTCACGGACAGGGCTCCTACGAGCAGTACTTC. Encoded protein: CASSHGQGSYEQYF.

This clonotype was detected many times. V gene TRBV15 combines with J gene TRBJ2-2, with D perhaps TRBD2 (5 bases). V lost 1 base and J 3 bases, leaving 9 bases between the germline ends. Germline V CDR1 and CDR2: LNHNV, YYDKDF (reference sequence). CDR3 length: 15 residues. CDR3 protein: CATSRARGDTGELFF. As DNA, the CDR3 is TGTGCCACCAGCAGAGCACGGGGAGACACCGGGGAGCTGTTTTTT.

The chain is built from TRBV7-9 and TRBJ2-1; the match to TRBD2 covers 8 bases. The germline CDR1 and CDR2 sequences are SEHNR and FQNEAQ (reference sequence). Losses at the gene ends were 5 bases for V and 0 bases for J; bases not matched to a gene: 6. The CDR3 runs 16 residues. The DNA of the CDR3 is TGTGCCAGCAGCCAAGGGCGGGGGGCCTCCTACAATGAGCAGTTCTTC. Protein sequence: CASSQGRGASYNEQFF.

The V call is TRBV9, the J call TRBJ1-1; possibly TRBD1 for D (5 bases). CDR1 is SGDLS, CDR2 YYNGEE, per germline. The CDR3 totals 15 residues. V was cut by 2 bases and J by 0 bases, with 11 bases left in between. The chain's CDR3 is CASSVHGGLNTEAFF. CDR3 DNA sequence: TGTGCCAGCAGCGTCCATGGGGGACTGAACACTGAAGCTTTCTTT. Based on the CDR3 plus reference TRBV9 and TRBJ1-1, the full variable domain is DSGVTQTPKHLITATGQRVTLRCSPRSGDLSVYWYQQSLDQGLQFLIQYYNGEERAKGNILERFSAQQFPDLHSELNLSSLELGDSALYFCASSVHGGLNTEAFFGQGTRLTVV.

This clonotype was counted ten times or more. The chain carries TRBV7-9 and TRBJ2-1; the D gene is possibly TRBD1 (5 bases). CDR3 size: 14 residues. Germline-derived CDR1 and CDR2 are SEHNR and FQNEAQ (reference sequence). The germline V and J ends were trimmed by 10 bases and 0 bases, with 13 bases remaining between them. The CDR3 region is CATWGGSSYNEQFF. DNA of the CDR3: TGTGCCACCTGGGGCGGCAGCTCCTACAATGAGCAGTTCTTC.

The sample holds one count of this clonotype. The rearrangement uses TRBV19 and TRBJ2-1, with unresolved D. Trimming shortened V by 0 bases and J by 7 bases, and 7 bases separated the two germline ends. The CDR3 runs to 13 residues. The germline V gene encodes CDR1 LNHDA and CDR2 SQIVND (reference sequence). The CDR3 here is CASSIDVANEQFF. The CDR3 nucleotides read TGTGCCAGTAGTATAGATGTAGCAAATGAGCAGTTCTTC. Complete variable domain (other parts from reference TRBV19 and TRBJ2-1): DGGITQSPKYLFRKEGQNVTLSCEQNLNHDAMYWYRQDPGQGLRLIYYSQIVNDFQKGDIAEGYSVSREKKESFPLTVTSAQKNPTAFYLCASSIDVANEQFFGPGTRLTVL.